In its sample, the clone carrying this T cell receptor (beta chain) was seen a few times. This entry comes from a study of blood T cell repertoires in COVID-19. Turning to the study itself: In each case, the material was cDNA or gDNA derived from T cells, B-cell-depleted T cells, or PBMCs.

Adults between roughly 18 and 100 years of age took part from 24 US areas. Grouping used clinical history reported by participants in a survey and questionnaire. The data were produced by immunoSEQ multiplex PCR, yet TCRdb's version contains in-frame clones alone and is incomplete. In the table there are roughly 310,000 clones, more than 90% of which are singletons. The CDR3 runs 17 residues. J lost 3 bases, V lost 1 base, and 6 bases had no gene match. Germline V gene sequence: CDR1 LGHDT, CDR2 YNNKEL (reference sequence). Sequenced sample: PBMCs or T cells enriched from blood (not recorded which). The TCR comes from a man aged 60 to 69 who had recovered from COVID-19. V is TRBV3-1 (or the pseudogene TRBV3-2) and J is TRBJ1-2; 12 bases are a match to TRBD1. The CDR3 coding sequence is TGTGCCAGCAGCCAAGCCGGAGGGACAGGGGGCGACTATGGCTACACCTTC. It is translated as CASSQAGGTGGDYGYTF.